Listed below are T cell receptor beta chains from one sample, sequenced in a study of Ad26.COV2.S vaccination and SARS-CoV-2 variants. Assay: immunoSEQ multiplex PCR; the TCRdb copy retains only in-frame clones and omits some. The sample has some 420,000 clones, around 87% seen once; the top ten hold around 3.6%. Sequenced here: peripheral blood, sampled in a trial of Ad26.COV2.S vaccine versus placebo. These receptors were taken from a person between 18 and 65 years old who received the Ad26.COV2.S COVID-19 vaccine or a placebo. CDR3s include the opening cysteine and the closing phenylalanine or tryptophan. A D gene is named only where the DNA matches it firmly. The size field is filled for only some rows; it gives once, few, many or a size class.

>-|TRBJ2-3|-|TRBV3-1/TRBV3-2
TGTGCCAGCACCGAAGCGGCGGGGCCAGATACGCAGTATTTT
CASTEAAGPDTQYF
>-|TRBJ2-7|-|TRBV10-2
TGCGCCAGCAGTGATTCGACGGACTCCTACGAGCAGTACTTC
CASSDSTDSYEQYF
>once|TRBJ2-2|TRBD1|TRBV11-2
TGTGCCAGCAAGGGAACAGGGGGTATTCGGAACACCGGGGAGCTGTTTTTT
CASKGTGGIRNTGELFF
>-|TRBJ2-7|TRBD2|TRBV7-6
TGTGCCAGCAGCCGGGAGGGGAGGAGCTATAACGAGCAGTACTTC
CASSREGRSYNEQYF
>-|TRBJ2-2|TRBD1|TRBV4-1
TGCGCCAGCAGCCATCTCGGAGACAGGGTTTTATTCGGCGGGGAGCTGTTTTTT
CASSHLGDRVLFGGELFF
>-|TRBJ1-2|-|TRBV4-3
TGCGCCAGCAGCCAAGATTGGGGGGATCCCTATGGCTACACCTTC
CASSQDWGDPYGYTF
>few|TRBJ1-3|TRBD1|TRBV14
TGTGCCAGCAGCCCAAGGACAGGGGGCTATGGAAACACCATATATTTT
CASSPRTGGYGNTIYF
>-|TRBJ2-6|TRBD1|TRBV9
TGTGCCAGCAGAAACACAGGGGGCGATTTGTCTGGGGCCAACGTCCTGACTTTC
CASRNTGGDLSGANVLTF
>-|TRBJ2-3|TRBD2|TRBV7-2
TGTGCCAGCAGCTTAGTACTAGCGGGGGGAAGGTTGAATACGCAGTATTTT
CASSLVLAGGRLNTQYF
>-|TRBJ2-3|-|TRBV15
TGTGCCACCAGCAGAGAACGGAGCACAGATACGCAGTATTTT
CATSRERSTDTQYF